These 16 T cell receptor beta chains were all obtained from the same sample, sequenced in a study of response to subunit inactivated influenza vaccine. TCRdb recomputed calls from the RT-PCR reads with MiXCR, one row per CDR3 protein. The table includes hundreds of thousands of distinct CDR3 sequences, around 22% detected once. The specimen was PBMCs from blood, collected less than 22 months after vaccination. The receptors here all came from a man between 50 and 69 years old who received an inactivated influenza vaccine.

CDR3 protein: CASSLLGAGGYEQYF. The DNA of the CDR3 is TGTGCCAGCAGCTTGCTAGGGGCAGGGGGCTACGAGCAGTACTTC. V and J are TRBV5-6 and TRBJ2-7, with TRBD1 matching 7 bases. CDR3 size: 15 residues. The V segment lost 1 base and the J segment 3 bases; nucleotides outside the gene matches: 7. Germline V CDR1 and CDR2: SGHDT, YYEEEE.

This clonotype was observed a handful of times. The rearrangement joins TRBV20-1 to TRBJ1-3; possibly TRBD1 for D (6 bases). The germline CDR1 and CDR2 sequences are DFQATT and SNEGSKA (reference sequence). Trimming left V 0 bases short and J 4 bases short, with 10 bases between. CDR3 length equals 14 residues. The CDR3 here is CSARDYGGGNTIYF. CDR3 bases: TGCAGTGCTAGAGATTATGGGGGCGGAAACACCATATATTTT.

This clonotype was found a few times. This chain connects TRBV9 to TRBJ1-1, with a weak D call TRBD1 (5 bases). This CDR3 has 15 residues. Trimming cost V 3 bases and J 1 base, with 13 bases left between them. Germline CDR1 SGDLS, CDR2 YYNGEE. The CDR3 sequence is CASSARDLPNTEAFF. CDR3 in DNA: TGTGCCAGCAGCGCCCGGGACCTTCCGAACACTGAAGCTTTCTTT.

The chain has TRBV3-1 and TRBJ2-7; TRBD2 matches at 12 bases. Germline CDR1 and CDR2: LGHDT and YNNKEL (reference sequence). V shed 1 base, J shed 4 bases, and the junction held 2 bases outside the gene matches. CDR3 length: 15 residues. The CDR3 region has the DNA TGTGCCAGCAGCCAAGGACTAGCGGGGGTGTACGAGCAGTACTTC. Its translation: CASSQGLAGVYEQYF.

By proportion, this clonotype is medium-sized. The V call is TRBV20-1, the J call TRBJ1-2; D gene uncertain. V was clipped by 3 bases and J by 2 bases, with 7 bases between them. CDR3 length: 12 residues. The V gene's germline CDR1 is DFQATT and CDR2 SNEGSKA (reference sequence). CDR3 bases: TGCAGTGCTAGTCGTGGGAACTATGGCTACACCTTC. Encoded protein: CSASRGNYGYTF.

This clonotype was counted ten times or more. V usage is TRBV7-2 and J usage is TRBJ1-4, with a possible D match to TRBD1 (5 bases). Trimming stripped 5 bases from V and 5 bases from J, with 9 bases between. This CDR3 contains 13 residues. CDR1 SGHTA and CDR2 FQGNSA come from the germline V gene. The DNA of the CDR3 is TGTGCCAGCAGCCGAACAGGAAATGAAAAACTGTTTTTT. As protein: CASSRTGNEKLFF.

This chain joins TRBV4-3 and TRBJ2-3; 9 nucleotides agree with TRBD2. V gave up 0 bases and J gave up 6 bases; unmatched junction bases: 16. The germline V gene encodes CDR1 LGHNA and CDR2 YSLEER. The CDR3 is 19 residues long. This CDR3 is CASSQEFAGFSGSGDTQYF. The DNA for the CDR3 is TGCGCCAGCAGCCAAGAATTCGCAGGGTTTAGCGGGAGCGGGGATACGCAGTATTTT.

This chain uses TRBV5-1 with TRBJ1-2; 7 nucleotides align to TRBD1. Germline lookup yields CDR1 SGHRS and CDR2 YFSETQ. This CDR3 is built from 16 residues. J was trimmed by 2 bases and V by 2 bases; bases with no gene match: 9. This chain's CDR3 is CASSLYRQGANYGYTF. CDR3 sequence (DNA): TGCGCCAGCAGCTTATACCGACAGGGCGCCAACTATGGCTACACCTTC. The variable domain in full, with the rest retrieved from reference TRBV5-1 and TRBJ1-2, is KAGVTQTPRYLIKTRGQQVTLSCSPISGHRSVSWYQQTPGQGLQFLFEYFSETQRNKGNFPGRFSGRQFSNSRSEMNVSTLELGDSALYLCASSLYRQGANYGYTFGSGTRLTVV.

This clonotype was found a few times. This chain joins TRBV5-1 and TRBJ1-1; D unresolved. CDR1 SGHRS and CDR2 YFSETQ come from the germline V gene. V was shortened by 4 bases and J by 1 base, with 11 bases between the two germline ends. This CDR3 comprises 14 residues. CDR3 sequence reads: CASSITAGNTEAFF. The CDR3 nucleotides read TGCGCCAGCAGCATAACAGCCGGGAACACTGAAGCTTTCTTT.

This clonotype was detected only a few times. The chain carries TRBV2 and TRBJ2-1, with TRBD2 matching over 11 bases. CDR3 length: 15 amino acids. In germline, CDR1 is SNHLY, CDR2 FYNNEI. V shed 6 bases, J shed 7 bases, and the junction held 8 bases outside the gene matches. The CDR3 sequence is CASRETSGSFNEQFF. CDR3 DNA: TGTGCCAGCAGGGAAACTAGCGGGAGTTTTAATGAGCAGTTCTTC.

This clonotype came up a few times. The rearrangement links TRBV29-1 to TRBJ2-1, with TRBD2 matching over 11 bases. In germline, CDR1 is SQVTM, CDR2 ANQGSEA. The junction had 8 bases not matched to a gene; V was cut back by 4 bases and J by 6 bases. This CDR3 contains 15 residues. The CDR3 bases are TGCAGCGTTGGGCCTCCAACTAGCGGGGGCAATGAGCAGTTCTTC. Translating it yields CSVGPPTSGGNEQFF.

This clonotype was detected only a few times. The chain uses TRBV7-9 and TRBJ1-1; D gene ambiguous. The length of the CDR3 is 12 residues. CDR1 is SEHNR and CDR2 is FQNEAQ in the germline V gene (reference sequence). V shed 2 bases and J shed 10 bases, with 11 bases lying between them. CDR3 amino acids: CASSLLPEGAFF. CDR3 nucleotide sequence: TGTGCCAGCAGCTTACTCCCGGAGGGAGCTTTCTTT. Filled out from reference TRBV7-9 and TRBJ1-1, the complete variable domain reads DTGVSQNPRHKITKRGQNVTFRCDPISEHNRLYWYRQTLGQGPEFLTYFQNEAQLEKSRLLSDRFSAERPKGSFSTLEIQRTEQGDSAMYLCASSLLPEGAFFGQGTRLTVV.

The chain is built from TRBV7-7 and TRBJ2-1; D ambiguous. The CDR3 totals 15 residues. Germline loops: CDR1 SSHAT, CDR2 FNYEAQ (reference sequence). V was clipped by 5 bases and J by 3 bases, with 14 bases between them. The CDR3 region has the DNA TGTGCCAGCAGCCCCACGCCATTTAACTACAATGAGCAGTTCTTC. It translates to CASSPTPFNYNEQFF.

The rearrangement links TRBV14 to TRBJ2-2; 7 nucleotides align to TRBD1. Looked up from germline, CDR1 is SGHDN and CDR2 is FVKESK. Germline trimming cut 6 bases from V and 7 bases from J; bases unmatched to any gene: 5. The CDR3 totals 13 residues. The CDR3 DNA follows: TGTGCCAGCAGTCCAGGACAGGTCGGGGAGCTGTTTTTT. Its protein is CASSPGQVGELFF. The full variable domain, with the rest looked up from reference TRBV14 and TRBJ2-2, is EAGVTQFPSHSVIEKGQTVTLRCDPISGHDNLYWYRRVMGKEIKFLLHFVKESKQDESGMPNNRFLAERTGGTYSTLKVQPAELEDSGVYFCASSPGQVGELFFGEGSRLTVL.

This clonotype was detected many times. Here the CDR3 DNA reads TGTGCCAGTACCCAAACAGGGGCCTTTCAGCCCCAGCATTTT. Protein sequence: CASTQTGAFQPQHF. The V gene is TRBV19, the J gene TRBJ1-5; 7 bases align to TRBD1. CDR3 length: 14 residues. J was trimmed by 6 bases and V by 7 bases; bases with no gene match: 9. Per germline, CDR1 LNHDA and CDR2 SQIVND (reference sequence).

This clonotype was found a few times. This chain links TRBV10-3 with TRBJ1-2, with unresolved D. V was clipped by 0 bases and J by 2 bases, with 4 bases between them. Per germline, CDR1 ENHRY and CDR2 SYGVKD. The CDR3 totals 13 residues. CDR3 protein: CAISESGNYGYTF. The CDR3 bases are TGTGCCATCAGTGAGTCGGGAAACTATGGCTACACCTTC.